The 4 T cell receptor beta chains given below trace back to one sample, sequenced in a study of CD39 and CD103 CD8 tumor-infiltrating T cells (dated by TCRdb to between 2018 and 2020). The receptor library was made with the immunoSEQ multiplex PCR assay. TCRdb took over this immuneACCESS table, retaining in-frame rearrangements with V and J assigned. Such tables are incomplete; in checked studies, under half of the missing clones stem from an unresolved V gene, and the remainder is unexplained. The sample table shows several hundred clones, and 45% are seen once. The ten largest clones add up to 44% of the sample. Sequences were obtained from CD39+ CD103+ CD8+ T cells sorted from the tumor. The cell subset or site label on this specimen signifies: CD103+CD39+ double-positive CD45RA- CD8 T cells. Receptors originate from a human donor with ovarian cancer.

The genes are TRBV6-8 and TRBJ1-1; no definite D call. The CDR3 has 14 residues. Per the germline V gene, CDR1 is MNHGY and CDR2 is SAAAGT. Trimming took 1 base from V and 2 from J, leaving 8 bases between them. The CDR3: CASSYFDGNTEAFF. CDR3 coding DNA: TGTGCCAGCAGTTACTTCGACGGTAACACTGAAGCTTTCTTT.

This clone is termed hyperexpanded. The V gene is TRBV5-5, the J gene TRBJ2-7, with TRBD1 as a possible D gene (6 bases). V was clipped by 5 bases and J by 2 bases, with 20 bases between them. In germline, CDR1 is SGHKS, CDR2 YYEKEE (reference sequence). This CDR3 is built from 16 residues. The CDR3 loop reads CASSLTIGTPTYEQYF. In DNA form, the CDR3 reads TGTGCCAGCAGTCTTACAATCGGGACACCTACCTACGAGCAGTACTTC.

The chain links TRBV6-5 to TRBJ1-2, with a weak D call TRBD1 (5 bases). With 7 bases removed from V and 8 bases from J, the gap between germline ends came to 17 bases. The germline gives CDR1 MNHEY, CDR2 SVGAGI. CDR3 length: 13 amino acids. CDR3 sequence: CASTPGKGFGYTF. In DNA, the CDR3 is TGTGCCAGCACCCCGGGGAAGGGGTTCGGCTACACCTTC.

V and J are TRBV11-2 and TRBJ2-3; tentatively, D is TRBD1 or TRBD2 (5 bases each). V gave up 1 base and J gave up 3 bases, with 17 bases separating them. The germline CDR1 and CDR2 sequences are SGHAT and FQNNGV. The CDR3 is 17 amino acids. For the CDR3, the DNA is TGTGCCAGCAGCTTAGGTGATGGGGGTCCCCGAACAGATACGCAGTATTTT. Translation gives CASSLGDGGPRTDTQYF.